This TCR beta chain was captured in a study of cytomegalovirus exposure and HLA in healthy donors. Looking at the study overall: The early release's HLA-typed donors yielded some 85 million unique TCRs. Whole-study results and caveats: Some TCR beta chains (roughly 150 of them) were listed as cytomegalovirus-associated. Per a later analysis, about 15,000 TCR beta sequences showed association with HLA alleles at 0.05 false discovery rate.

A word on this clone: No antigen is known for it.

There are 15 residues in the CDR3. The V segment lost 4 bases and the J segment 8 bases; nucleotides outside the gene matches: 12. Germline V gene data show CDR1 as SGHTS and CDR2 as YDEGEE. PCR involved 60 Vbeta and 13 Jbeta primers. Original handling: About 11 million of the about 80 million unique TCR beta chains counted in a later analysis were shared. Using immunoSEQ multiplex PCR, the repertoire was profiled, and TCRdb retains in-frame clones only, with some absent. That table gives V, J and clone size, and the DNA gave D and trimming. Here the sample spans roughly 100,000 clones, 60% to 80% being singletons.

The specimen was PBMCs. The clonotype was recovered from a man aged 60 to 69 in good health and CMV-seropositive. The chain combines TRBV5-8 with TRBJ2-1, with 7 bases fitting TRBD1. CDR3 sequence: CASSLGTDLGDEQFF. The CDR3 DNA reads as TGTGCCAGCAGCCTGGGGACAGACCTTGGGGATGAGCAGTTCTTC.